Shown below are 32 T cell receptor beta chains from a single sample sequenced in a study of regulatory T cells in long-lasting Graves disease. Investigators prepared the TCR beta libraries by applying iRepertoire HTBI primers and Arm-PCR of CDR3 regions. TCRdb re-called the multiplex PCR reads through MiXCR, storing one row per CDR3 protein. The table lists some 370,000 distinct CDR3 sequences, less than 25% of them singletons. Time point reported: persistent/refractory GD, antithyroid drugs over 5 years with positive TRAb. Preparation of the TCR library used RNA extracted from PBMCs. Material: peripheral blood mononuclear cells (PBMCs), obtained when the disease was refractory, from a patient treated with antithyroid drugs. Source of these receptors: a female donor with Graves disease.

This clonotype was seen at least ten times. The V call is TRBV7-2, the J call TRBJ2-7; D is unclear. The CDR3 sequence is 14 residues long. CDR1 and CDR2 from the germline V gene are SGHTA and FQGNSA. Deletions cut 5 bases from V and 3 bases from J, with 14 bases between. The CDR3 here is CASSPGPQSYEQYF. The DNA of the CDR3 is TGTGCCAGCAGCCCAGGACCCCAGAGCTACGAGCAGTACTTC.

This clonotype has only one observation. The V and J genes are TRBV28 and TRBJ1-5; possibly TRBD1 for D (6 bases). The CDR3 length is 14 residues. Between the trimmed V and J ends, which lost 8 bases and 3 bases, there was a span of 14 bases. Germline V gene data show CDR1 as MDHEN and CDR2 as SYDVKM. DNA of the CDR3: TGTGCCAGCGGAAACCAGGGGTACAATCAGCCCCAGCATTTT. Translation: CASGNQGYNQPQHF.

This clonotype occurred many times. The gene calls are TRBV27 and TRBJ1-2; TRBD1 matches 7 bases. Germline loops: CDR1 MNHEY, CDR2 SMNVEV (reference sequence). The CDR3 spans 16 residues. V was clipped by 2 bases and J by 8 bases; unmatched bases: 14. The CDR3 region is CASSLRSPTTGKGYTF. CDR3 nucleotide sequence: TGTGCCAGCAGTTTAAGATCCCCCACGACAGGGAAGGGCTACACCTTC.

This clonotype was detected only a few times. V and J are TRBV30 and TRBJ2-2; perhaps TRBD1 as D (5 bases). The CDR3 is 15 residues long. The V end was cut by 1 base, the J end by 3 bases, with 12 bases between. Germline V CDR1 and CDR2: GTSNPN, SVGIG (reference sequence). CDR3 protein: CAWSEAGRDTGELFF. The CDR3 DNA is TGTGCCTGGAGTGAGGCAGGGCGCGACACCGGGGAGCTGTTTTTT.

This clonotype has ten or more counts. The V gene is TRBV20-1, the J gene TRBJ2-7; perhaps TRBD2 as D (6 bases). Trimming cost V 3 bases and J 4 bases, with 13 bases left between them. CDR1 is DFQATT and CDR2 is SNEGSKA in the germline V gene (reference sequence). The CDR3 has 13 amino acids. The CDR3 DNA follows: TGCAGTGCTAGGGGCACTAGCAGGTACGAGCAGTACTTC. It yields the protein CSARGTSRYEQYF.

The table lists this clonotype with many counts. The chain uses TRBV10-3 and TRBJ1-1, with 7 bases that match TRBD1. Looked up from germline, CDR1 is ENHRY and CDR2 is SYGVKD. Losses at the gene ends were 4 bases for V and 1 base for J; bases not matched to a gene: 3. The CDR3 covers 14 residues. The CDR3 is CAISVRTGNTEAFF. The CDR3 coding sequence is TGTGCCATCAGTGTCCGGACAGGGAACACTGAAGCTTTCTTT.

This clonotype has at least ten counts. The chain uses TRBV4-3 and TRBJ2-5; D unclear. The CDR3 consists of 14 residues. The germline V and J ends were trimmed by 0 bases and 3 bases, with 8 bases remaining between them. Germline V gene lookup returns CDR1 LGHNA and CDR2 YSLEER. The CDR3 spells CASSQDLREETQYF. DNA for the CDR3: TGCGCCAGCAGCCAAGATCTGAGAGAAGAGACCCAGTACTTC.

This chain connects TRBV24-1 to TRBJ2-1; maybe TRBD2 (5 bases). The CDR3 runs 14 residues. In germline, CDR1 is KGHDR, CDR2 SFDVKD. V was cut by 9 bases and J by 1 base, with 12 bases left in between. The DNA for the CDR3 is TGTGCCACCCCCGAGAGGGAGTCCTACAATGAGCAGTTCTTC. Translated: CATPERESYNEQFF.

V is TRBV29-1 and J is TRBJ2-7; 7 bases align to TRBD1. The CDR3 contains 13 residues. V shed 7 bases, J shed 4 bases, and the junction held 10 bases outside the gene matches. CDR1 is SQVTM, CDR2 ANQGSEA, per germline. In DNA, the CDR3 is TGCAGCGCCCGGGACAGCGAACGTTACGAGCAGTACTTC. Its translation is CSARDSERYEQYF.

This clonotype was found many times. In DNA form, the CDR3 reads TGTGCCAGCAGTGAAGGAGGAACAGGCAGTCAGCCCCAGCATTTT. Translating it yields CASSEGGTGSQPQHF. This chain uses TRBV6-1 with TRBJ1-5; possibly TRBD1 for D (5 bases). CDR1 MNHNS and CDR2 SASEGT come from the germline V gene. The V end lost 1 base, the J end lost 6 bases, and 13 bases lay between the germline ends. This CDR3 contains 15 residues.

CDR3 DNA: TGTGCCACAAAGGACAGATCTATGAACACTGAAGCTTTCTTT. Translation gives CATKDRSMNTEAFF. J is TRBJ1-1 and V is TRBV19; perhaps TRBD1 as D (6 bases). Trimming removed 10 bases from V and 0 bases from J, with 15 bases in between. The CDR3 is 14 amino acids. Germline V gives CDR1 LNHDA, CDR2 SQIVND (reference sequence).

Many counts were recorded for this clonotype. The V and J genes are TRBV11-2 and TRBJ1-4; perhaps TRBD1 as D (5 bases). Deletions cut 0 bases from V and 10 bases from J, with 12 bases between. Per the germline V gene, CDR1 is SGHAT and CDR2 is FQNNGV. The CDR3 is made up of 14 amino acids. Here the CDR3 DNA reads TGTGCCAGCAGCTTAGAAGGGGAGGTCCCAAAACTGTTTTTT. This translates into CASSLEGEVPKLFF.

A few counts support this clonotype. A much larger clone is a single base away; this may be a read error. This sequence joins TRBV12-5 and TRBJ1-2, with TRBD1 identical over 9 bases. From germline, CDR1 is LGHNT and CDR2 FRNRAP. After removal of 5 bases from V and 5 bases from J, the junction contained 9 bases not matched to a gene. CDR3 length: 15 amino acids. This chain's CDR3 is CASGPARDRVYGYTF. The CDR3 coding sequence is TGTGCTAGTGGTCCAGCCCGGGACAGGGTGTATGGCTACACCTTC.

Ten or more counts support this clonotype. One end of the junction fails to match germline, which may point to a read error. The chain joins TRBV12-3 or TRBV12-4 to TRBJ2-7, with 10 positions matching TRBD2. This CDR3 is 14 amino acids long. This CDR3 is CASSLGLASYGQYF. The DNA for the CDR3 is TGTGCCAGCAGTTTGGGACTAGCGTCCTACGGGCAGTACTTC.

The chain has TRBV7-9 and TRBJ2-2; TRBD1 is a possible D gene (5 bases). Trimming took off 0 bases at V and 0 bases at J, with 11 bases between the two ends. The CDR3 contains 17 residues. Germline V lookup: CDR1 SEHNR, CDR2 FQNEAQ (reference sequence). CDR3 in DNA: TGTGCCAGCAGCTTAGCTGACAGACATGCGAACACCGGGGAGCTGTTTTTT. Encoded protein: CASSLADRHANTGELFF.

This clonotype was counted ten times or more. The rearrangement uses TRBV12-3 or TRBV12-4 and TRBJ1-1; TRBD1 matches at 7 bases. The CDR3 covers 13 residues. V lost 3 bases, J lost 10 bases, and 8 bases stayed unmatched. CDR3 DNA: TGTGCCAGCAGTTTTCAGCGACAGGGTAGAGCTTTCTTT. Its translation is CASSFQRQGRAFF.

This clonotype was recorded at least ten times. The V gene is TRBV27, the J gene TRBJ1-3; D unclear. The CDR3 consists of 17 residues. V dropped 5 bases and J dropped 2 bases, with 19 bases sitting between them. Per germline, CDR1 MNHEY and CDR2 SMNVEV (reference sequence). This chain's CDR3 is CASSTGVPFVTGNTIYF. The CDR3, as DNA: TGTGCCAGCAGTACCGGGGTCCCCTTTGTCACTGGAAACACCATATATTTT.

This clonotype came up many times. The J gene is TRBJ1-1, the V gene TRBV5-1; a weak D match, TRBD1 (6 bases). The CDR3 loop spans 14 amino acids. V lost 4 bases and J 5 bases, leaving 15 bases between the germline ends. Germline-derived CDR1 and CDR2 are SGHRS and YFSETQ. This chain's CDR3 is CASSAQGESTEAFF. CDR3 coding DNA: TGCGCCAGCAGCGCACAGGGTGAATCGACTGAAGCTTTCTTT.

Remarks on this clonotype: A much larger clone differs from this one at a single base, so this may be a read error. CDR3 residues: CASSLLGTCTEAFF. DNA for the CDR3: TGTGCCAGCAGTTTATTGGGCACGTGCACTGAAGCTTTCTTT. The gene calls are TRBV28 and TRBJ1-1; D gene uncertain. The germline V gene encodes CDR1 MDHEN and CDR2 SYDVKM. V dropped 1 base and J dropped 4 bases, with 10 bases sitting between them. The CDR3 covers 14 residues.

The rearrangement uses TRBV28 and TRBJ1-3, with a possible D match to TRBD1 (6 bases). Germline V lookup: CDR1 MDHEN, CDR2 SYDVKM. The V and J ends lost 3 bases and 0 bases respectively, with 9 bases between them. The CDR3 sequence is 15 residues long. The DNA for the CDR3 is TGTGCCAGCAGTTTCGGGACAACCTCTGGAAACACCATATATTTT. It is translated as CASSFGTTSGNTIYF.

This clonotype was seen repeatedly, ten times or more. This chain joins TRBV20-1 and TRBJ1-1, with 9 bases fitting TRBD1. Germline V gives CDR1 DFQATT, CDR2 SNEGSKA (reference sequence). V lost 6 bases, J lost 1 base, and 6 bases stayed unmatched. The CDR3 spans 14 residues. CDR3 in DNA: TGCAGTGCCAATAACAGGGGGCGGAACACTGAAGCTTTCTTT. It specifies CSANNRGRNTEAFF.

This clonotype was seen repeatedly, ten times or more. The chain joins TRBV2 to TRBJ2-5, with 9 nucleotides matching TRBD1. The junction had 9 bases not matched to a gene; V was cut back by 9 bases and J by 7 bases. This CDR3 has 13 amino acids. Germline V gene sequence: CDR1 SNHLY, CDR2 FYNNEI. The CDR3 spells CARGQGHVGTQYF. The CDR3 region has the DNA TGTGCCAGGGGACAGGGACATGTCGGGACCCAGTACTTC.

The chain links TRBV7-8 to TRBJ1-5, with D unresolved. Trimming pared 1 base from V and 1 base from J, leaving 14 bases between. Germline V lookup: CDR1 SGHVS, CDR2 FQNEAQ. This CDR3 region has 17 residues. The CDR3 DNA reads as TGTGCCAGCAGCTTAGAAAATATGGGTATAAGCAATCAGCCCCAGCATTTT. Its protein product is CASSLENMGISNQPQHF.

This clonotype has just a few counts. The gene calls are TRBV19 and TRBJ1-1, with D perhaps TRBD1 (6 bases). This CDR3 has 14 residues. Per germline, CDR1 LNHDA and CDR2 SQIVND (reference sequence). The ends were cut back, 2 bases at V and 6 bases at J, with 13 bases in the middle. The CDR3, as DNA: TGTGCCAGTAGTATAAGGCAGGGGACATCTGAAGCTTTCTTT. Its protein is CASSIRQGTSEAFF.

V is TRBV5-1 and J is TRBJ2-2; D possibly corresponds to TRBD1 (6 bases). The V and J ends lost 0 bases and 0 bases respectively, with 12 bases between them. Germline CDR1 is SGHRS and CDR2 is YFSETQ. The CDR3 consists of 17 residues. In DNA, the CDR3 is TGCGCCAGCAGCTTGGATGTGGGACAACCGAACACCGGGGAGCTGTTTTTT. Amino acid sequence: CASSLDVGQPNTGELFF.

The chain has TRBV7-9 and TRBJ2-5, with no clear D. This CDR3 has 15 residues. The V end lost 5 bases, the J end lost 1 base, and 14 bases lay between the germline ends. CDR1 and CDR2 (germline): SEHNR, FQNEAQ (reference sequence). CDR3: CASSKDTHSQETQYF. The CDR3, as DNA: TGTGCCAGCAGCAAAGACACGCATAGCCAAGAGACCCAGTACTTC.

The V gene is TRBV5-1, the J gene TRBJ2-2; D perhaps matches TRBD1 (5 bases). The length of the CDR3 is 13 residues. The V gene lost 4 bases and the J gene lost 5 bases, with 9 bases spanning the gap. Germline V CDR1 and CDR2: SGHRS, YFSETQ. The CDR3 protein is CASSIQDTGELFF. In nucleotides, the CDR3 is TGCGCCAGCAGCATACAGGATACCGGGGAGCTGTTTTTT.

This clonotype was detected a few times. The chain links TRBV28 to TRBJ1-6; no firm D call. CDR3 size: 15 residues. Trimming removed 6 bases from V and 0 bases from J, with 9 bases in between. The germline CDR1 and CDR2 sequences are MDHEN and SYDVKM. The CDR3 region has the DNA TGTGCCAGCAGCCACGACGGCTCCTATAATTCACCCCTCCACTTT. This translates into CASSHDGSYNSPLHF.

This clonotype was counted a few times. The V gene is TRBV20-1, the J gene TRBJ2-7; 9 nucleotides agree with TRBD2. J was trimmed by 3 bases and V by 0 bases; bases with no gene match: 6. The germline V gene has CDR1 DFQATT and CDR2 SNEGSKA (reference sequence). This CDR3 comprises 15 residues. The CDR3 protein is CSARDPRLADYEQYF. The CDR3 DNA follows: TGCAGTGCTAGAGATCCTAGACTAGCGGACTACGAGCAGTACTTC.

This clonotype has just a few counts. The CDR3 region has the DNA TGTGCCAGCACCACGGACAGGGTGGGGACTGAAGCTTTCTTT. It encodes CASTTDRVGTEAFF. The chain carries TRBV6-2 or TRBV6-3 and TRBJ1-1, with 8 bases matching TRBD1. This CDR3 region has 14 residues. V was pared by 7 bases and J by 5 bases, with 9 bases of the junction left unmatched. CDR1 is MNHEY, CDR2 SVGEGT, per germline.

This clonotype was detected many times. Here the CDR3 reads CASSGWDQWGSNEKLFF. The CDR3 DNA reads as TGTGCCAGCAGTGGATGGGACCAGTGGGGGTCTAATGAAAAACTGTTTTTT. The chain links TRBV2 to TRBJ1-4; D might be TRBD1 (5 bases). The V gene lost 4 bases and the J gene lost 3 bases, with 18 bases spanning the gap. The germline V gene has CDR1 SNHLY and CDR2 FYNNEI. The CDR3 runs 17 residues.

In this sample, this clonotype turned up once. This sequence may be a read error, since a much larger clone differs from it by one base. Likely a read error: the CDR3 ends without its conserved phenylalanine or tryptophan. The gene calls are TRBV2 and TRBJ2-5, with a tentative D call TRBD1 (6 bases). This CDR3 has 14 residues. Trimming shortened V by 2 bases and J by 2 bases, and 9 bases separated the two germline ends. Per the germline V gene, CDR1 is SNHLY and CDR2 is FYNNEI. CDR3 nucleotides: TGTGCCAGCAGTGAAAGTAGGGGGCAAGAGACCCAGTACTCC. It encodes CASSESRGQETQYS.